This T cell receptor (beta chain) was sequenced in a study of neurological immune-mediated disorders. Study findings and constraints: The absence of any CDR3 amino acid sequence shared by expanded clones across subjects suggests that repertoires were private in all groups.

The time point denotes: longitudinal time-point 3. Via MiXCR, TCRdb re-called the 5' RACE reads, giving one row per CDR3 protein. The sample shows tens of thousands of distinct CDR3 sequences, around 4.5% of them seen only once. This clonotype was recorded at least ten times. Its antigen is not identified. This TCR was sampled from a woman between 55 and 75 years old with multiple sclerosis. The sequencing input was PBMCs.

This CDR3 reads CASSPRLGWGLNTEAFF. The DNA for the CDR3 is TGTGCCAGCAGCCCAAGATTAGGGTGGGGGCTGAACACTGAAGCTTTCTTT. The rearrangement uses TRBV14 and TRBJ1-1, with D perhaps TRBD1 (6 bases). V lost 4 bases to trimming and J lost 0 bases, with 18 bases between them. Germline-derived CDR1 and CDR2 are SGHDN and FVKESK. This CDR3 is 17 amino acids long.